This T cell receptor beta chain was observed in a study of prognosis after radiotherapy for stage I lung cancer. Starting from genomic DNA, TCR beta CDR3 was amplified through two-round multiplex PCR. Round one of PCR was performed, and it used primers specific to each TRBV and TRBJ gene. TCRdb itself ran the multiplex PCR reads through MiXCR, one entry per CDR3 protein. Of approximately 22,000 distinct CDR3 sequences in the sample, approximately 43% were seen once. The CDR3 runs to 13 residues. V shed 7 bases and J shed 0 bases, with 9 bases lying between them. This chain uses TRBV12-3 or TRBV12-4 with TRBJ1-1; D is ambiguous. Sequencing used PBMCs, obtained before or after stereotactic body radiation therapy (not recorded which). The receptor comes from a donor at least 50 years old with non-small cell lung cancer. The CDR3 loop reads CASTVGLNTEAFF. DNA of the CDR3: TGTGCCAGCACAGTCGGGCTGAACACTGAAGCTTTCTTT.